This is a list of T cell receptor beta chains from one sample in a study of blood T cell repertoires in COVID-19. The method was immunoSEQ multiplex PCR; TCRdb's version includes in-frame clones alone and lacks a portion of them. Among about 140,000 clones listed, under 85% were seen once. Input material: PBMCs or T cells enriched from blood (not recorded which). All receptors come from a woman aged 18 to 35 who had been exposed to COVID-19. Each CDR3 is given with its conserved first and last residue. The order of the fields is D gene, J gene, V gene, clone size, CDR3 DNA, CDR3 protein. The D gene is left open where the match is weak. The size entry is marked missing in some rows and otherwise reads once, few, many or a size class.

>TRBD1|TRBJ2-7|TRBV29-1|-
TGCAGCGTTGCGCCGGGACAGGGGTCCTACGAGCAGTACTTC
CSVAPGQGSYEQYF
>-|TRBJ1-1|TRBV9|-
TGTGCCAGCAGCGTAACAGCGAACACTGAAGCTTTCTTT
CASSVTANTEAFF
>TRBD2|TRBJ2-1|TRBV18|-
TGTGCCAGCTCACCTCTAGGAGCGGGAGGCACCAATGAGCAGTTCTTC
CASSPLGAGGTNEQFF
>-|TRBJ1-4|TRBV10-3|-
TGTGCCATCAGTGATGCGAGGAAGGAAAAACTGTTTTTT
CAISDARKEKLFF
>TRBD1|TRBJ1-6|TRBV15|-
TGTGCCACCAGCAGAGATGTCCCCCCCGACAGGGATTCACCCCTCCACTTT
CATSRDVPPDRDSPLHF
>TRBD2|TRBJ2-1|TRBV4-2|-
TGTGCCAGCAGCCGTCTAGCGGGAGTGTTGCGCAATGAGCAGTTCTTC
CASSRLAGVLRNEQFF
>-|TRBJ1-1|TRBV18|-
TGTGCCAGTAGGGAGAGGGAGGGCACTGAAGCTTTCTTT
CASREREGTEAFF
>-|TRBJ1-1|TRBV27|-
TGTGCCAGCAGTTTTATGACAGGACCCCTCTTAATGAACACTGAAGCTTTCTTT
CASSFMTGPLLMNTEAFF
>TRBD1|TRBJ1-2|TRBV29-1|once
TGCAGCGTTGAATGGTGGCAGGGGGCTTCTAGACCCCTAGTTCGAAGCTATGGCTACACCTTC
CSVEWWQGASRPLVRSYGYTF
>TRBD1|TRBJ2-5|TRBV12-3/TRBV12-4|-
TGTGCCAGCAGACCAGGGGGCTCAGAGACCCAGTACTTC
CASRPGGSETQYF
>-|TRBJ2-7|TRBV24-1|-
TGTGCCACCAGTCCGGCGGAAACCTACGAGCAGTACTTC
CATSPAETYEQYF
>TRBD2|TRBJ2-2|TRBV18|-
TGTGCCAGCTCACCACCGGGACTAGCGGGAGTGAACACCGGGGAGCTGTTTTTT
CASSPPGLAGVNTGELFF
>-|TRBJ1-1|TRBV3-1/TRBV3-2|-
TGTGCCAGCAGCCAGATCCTCGAGAGCCCTGAAGCTTTCTTT
CASSQILESPEAFF
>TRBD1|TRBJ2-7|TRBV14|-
TGTGCCAGCAGCCAAAGGCTACAGGACAGGAACGAGCAGTACTTC
CASSQRLQDRNEQYF
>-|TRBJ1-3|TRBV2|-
TGTGCCAGCAGAGCTAGCTCTGGAAACACCATATATTTT
CASRASSGNTIYF
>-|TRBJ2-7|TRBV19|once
TGTGCCAGTAGTATGGGCAATACCTACGAGCAGTACTTC
CASSMGNTYEQYF
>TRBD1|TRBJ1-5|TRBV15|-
TGTGCCACCAGCAGAGGGGGGACAGGGCGGAATCAGCCCCAGCATTTT
CATSRGGTGRNQPQHF
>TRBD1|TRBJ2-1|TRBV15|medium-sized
TGTGCCACCAGCAGCCAACCCCCGGGACAGGGAGTAAGTGAGCAGTTCTTC
CATSSQPPGQGVSEQFF
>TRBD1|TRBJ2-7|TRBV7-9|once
TGTGCCAGCAGCCCCCGGGACAGGGCTAGACCTTCATACGAGCAGTACTTC
CASSPRDRARPSYEQYF
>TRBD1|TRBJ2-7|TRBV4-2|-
TGTGCCAGCAGCCAAGATCAAATTACAGGGGGCTACGAGCAGTACTTC
CASSQDQITGGYEQYF
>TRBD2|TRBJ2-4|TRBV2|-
TGTGCCAGCAGTGACCCTAGCGGGAGGGCCCTAAACATTCAGTACTTC
CASSDPSGRALNIQYF
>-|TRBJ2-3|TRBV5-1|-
TGCGCCAGCAGCTTGGTCCAGGGGACCACAGATACGCAGTATTTT
CASSLVQGTTDTQYF
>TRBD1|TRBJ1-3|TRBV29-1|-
TGCAGCGTTCGCCCAGGGGGCACGGGGAACACCATATATTTT
CSVRPGGTGNTIYF
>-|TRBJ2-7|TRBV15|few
TGTGCCACCAGCAGAGTGGACAGCTACGAGCAGTACTTC
CATSRVDSYEQYF
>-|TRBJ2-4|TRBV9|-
TGTGCCAGCAGCGTGACCCAGAGGGACATTCAGTACTTC
CASSVTQRDIQYF
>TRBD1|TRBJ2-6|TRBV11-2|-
TGTGCCAGCAGCTTAGGAACAGGGGGCAGCTCTGGGGCCAACGTCCTGACTTTC
CASSLGTGGSSGANVLTF
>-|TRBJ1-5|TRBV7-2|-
TGTGCCAGCAGCTTAAGACAGACCAATCAGCCCCAGCATTTT
CASSLRQTNQPQHF
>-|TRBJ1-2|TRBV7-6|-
TGTGCCAGCAGCTTAGGAGGAGGAACAGCTAACTATGGCTACACCTTC
CASSLGGGTANYGYTF
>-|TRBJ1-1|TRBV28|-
TGTGCCAGCAGTTCCTCCGGAGTGACCACTGAAGCTTTCTTT
CASSSSGVTTEAFF
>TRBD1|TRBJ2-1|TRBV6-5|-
TGTGCCAGCAGTAAACAGGGGGGTACCTACAATGAGCAGTTCTTC
CASSKQGGTYNEQFF
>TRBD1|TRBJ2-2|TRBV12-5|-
TGTGCTAGTGGTTTGCCCTCGGGGGACAGGGGCCCCGGGGAGCTGTTTTTT
CASGLPSGDRGPGELFF